Shown below are 5 T cell receptor beta chains from a single sample sequenced in a study of CD8 T cells in ankylosing spondylitis. A single record per CDR3 protein comes from TCRdb applying MiXCR to the 5' RACE reads. The sample lists 300,000 to 350,000 distinct CDR3 sequences, roughly 15% occurring once. The specimen sequenced was blood, either unsorted or a sorted T cell fraction (not recorded which). Every receptor here comes from a male donor with ankylosing spondylitis or in good health (not recorded which).

This clonotype showed up just a few times. The gene calls are TRBV27 and TRBJ1-6; 8 bases agree with TRBD1. This CDR3 has 16 residues. V lost 5 bases and J lost 6; bases outside the gene matches: 9. Per the germline V gene, CDR1 is MNHEY and CDR2 is SMNVEV (reference sequence). The CDR3 here is CASSPTIQGVNSPLHF. The CDR3 bases are TGTGCCAGCAGTCCTACCATACAGGGGGTTAATTCACCCCTCCACTTT.

This clonotype was observed a handful of times. The genes are TRBV6-2 or TRBV6-3 and TRBJ1-5, with D unresolved. V lost 5 bases, J lost 9 bases, and 11 bases lay in between. The CDR3 length is 12 residues. The germline V gene encodes CDR1 MNHEY and CDR2 SVGEGT. The CDR3 region has the DNA TGTGCCAGCAGTACCGACGGAGCGCCCCAGCATTTT. This gives the protein CASSTDGAPQHF.

The V call is TRBV11-2, the J call TRBJ2-1; D possibly corresponds to TRBD2 (6 bases). The V gene's germline CDR1 is SGHAT and CDR2 FQNNGV. Trimming stripped 5 bases from V and 5 bases from J, with 16 bases between. The CDR3 is 15 residues long. The CDR3: CASSHGLIADNEQFF. The CDR3 nucleotides read TGTGCCAGCAGCCACGGACTAATAGCTGACAATGAGCAGTTCTTC.

V gene TRBV5-1 combines with J gene TRBJ2-7; 11 bases align to TRBD1. This CDR3 comprises 16 residues. The junction had 6 bases not matched to a gene; V was cut back by 3 bases and J by 1 base. Germline lookup yields CDR1 SGHRS and CDR2 YFSETQ. The CDR3 reads CASSWGTGGYSYEQYF. For the CDR3, the DNA is TGCGCCAGCAGCTGGGGGACAGGGGGTTATTCCTACGAGCAGTACTTC.

The CDR3 sequence is CASSRIGWSNTEAFF. The CDR3 nucleotides are TGTGCCAGCTCGCGCATAGGGTGGTCGAACACTGAAGCTTTCTTT. The chain couples TRBV6-1 to TRBJ1-1, with unresolved D. The CDR3 has 15 amino acids. CDR1 and CDR2 (germline): MNHNS, SASEGT. The ends were cut back, 8 bases at V and 1 base at J, with 17 bases in the middle.